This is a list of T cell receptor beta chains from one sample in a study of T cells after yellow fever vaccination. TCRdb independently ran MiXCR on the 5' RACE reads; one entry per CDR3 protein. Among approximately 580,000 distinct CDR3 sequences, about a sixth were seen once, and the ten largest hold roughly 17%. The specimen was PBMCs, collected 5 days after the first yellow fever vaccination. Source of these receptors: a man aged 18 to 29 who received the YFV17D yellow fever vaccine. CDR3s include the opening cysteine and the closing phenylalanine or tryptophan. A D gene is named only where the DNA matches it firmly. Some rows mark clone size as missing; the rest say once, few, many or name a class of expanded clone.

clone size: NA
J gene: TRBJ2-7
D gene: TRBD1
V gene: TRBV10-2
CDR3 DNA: TGCGCCAGCTCCAGGGGGACCTTCGGCGAGCAGTACTTC
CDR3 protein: CASSRGTFGEQYF

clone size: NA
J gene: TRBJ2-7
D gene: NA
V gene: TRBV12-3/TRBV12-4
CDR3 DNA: TGTGCCAGCAGTCCCCACAAGGGATCCTACGAGCAGTACTTC
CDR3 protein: CASSPHKGSYEQYF

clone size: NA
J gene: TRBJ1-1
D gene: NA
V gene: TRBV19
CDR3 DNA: TGTGCCTCAAGGAGACTGAACACTGAAGCTTTCTTT
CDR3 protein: CASRRLNTEAFF

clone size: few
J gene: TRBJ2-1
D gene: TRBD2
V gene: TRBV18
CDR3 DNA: TGTGCCAGCTCACCTAGCGGGGGCTCCTGCAATGAGCAGTTCTTC
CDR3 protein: CASSPSGGSCNEQFF

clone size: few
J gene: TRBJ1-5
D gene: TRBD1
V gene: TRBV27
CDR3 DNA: TGTGCCAGCAGTCTCATCCCGACAGGGGGGGGCAATCAGCCCCAGCATTTT
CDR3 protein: CASSLIPTGGGNQPQHF

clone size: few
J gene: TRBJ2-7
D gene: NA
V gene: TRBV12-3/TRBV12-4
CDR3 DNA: TGTGCCAGCAGTGGACCCAGGGGAGGTACATACGAGCAGTACTTC
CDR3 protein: CASSGPRGGTYEQYF

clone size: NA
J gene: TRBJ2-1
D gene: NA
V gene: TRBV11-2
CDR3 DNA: TGTGCCAGCAGCCAGAGTATTGACAATGAGCAGTTCTTC
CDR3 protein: CASSQSIDNEQFF

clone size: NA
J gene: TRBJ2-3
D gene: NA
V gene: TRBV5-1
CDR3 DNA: TGCGCCAGCAGCTTTGTGCTAGCCCCAGATACGCAGTATTTT
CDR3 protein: CASSFVLAPDTQYF

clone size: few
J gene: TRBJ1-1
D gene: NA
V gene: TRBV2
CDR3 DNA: TGTGCCACCACAGGGAACACTGAAGCTTTCTTT
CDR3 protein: CATTGNTEAFF

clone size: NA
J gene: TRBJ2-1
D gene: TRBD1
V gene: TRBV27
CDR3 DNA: TGTGCCAGCAGCCCAGGGGGCTACAGTGAGCAGTTCTTC
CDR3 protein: CASSPGGYSEQFF

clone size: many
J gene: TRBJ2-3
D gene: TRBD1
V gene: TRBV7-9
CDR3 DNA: TGTGCCAGCAGCCGAGGGACAGGGGCTGAGGATACGCAGTATTTT
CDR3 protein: CASSRGTGAEDTQYF

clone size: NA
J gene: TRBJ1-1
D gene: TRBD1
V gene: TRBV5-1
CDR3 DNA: TGCGCCAGCAGCTTGGGGACAGGGGGCAACATTTTAATGGCTTTCTTT
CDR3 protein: CASSLGTGGNILMAFF

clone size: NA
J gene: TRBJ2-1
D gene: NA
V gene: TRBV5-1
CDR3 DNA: TGCGCCAGCAGCTTAACGACAGGCTTGAGCTACAATGAGCAGTTCTTC
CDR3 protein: CASSLTTGLSYNEQFF

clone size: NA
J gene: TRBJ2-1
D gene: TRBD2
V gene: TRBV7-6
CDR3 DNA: TGTGCCAGCAGCTCTTATAAACTAGCGGGGGGAAACAATGAGCAGTTCTTC
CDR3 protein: CASSSYKLAGGNNEQFF

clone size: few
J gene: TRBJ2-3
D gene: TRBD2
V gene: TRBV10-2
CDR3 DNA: TGCGCCAGCAGTGTGGGACTAGGGGCCTCCACAGATACGCAGTATTTT
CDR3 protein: CASSVGLGASTDTQYF

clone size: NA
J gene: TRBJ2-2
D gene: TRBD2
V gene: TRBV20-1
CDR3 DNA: TGCAGTGCTCGGGACTATGGCACCGGGGAGCTGTTTTTT
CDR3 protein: CSARDYGTGELFF

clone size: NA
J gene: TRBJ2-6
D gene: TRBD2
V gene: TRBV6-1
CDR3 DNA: TGTGCCAGCGGGGAGGGATCTGGGGCCAACGTCCTGACTTTC
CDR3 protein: CASGEGSGANVLTF

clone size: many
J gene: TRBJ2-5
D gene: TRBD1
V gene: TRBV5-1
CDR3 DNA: TGCGCCAGCAGCACGGGACAGGCCCAAGAGACCCAGTACTTC
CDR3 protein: CASSTGQAQETQYF

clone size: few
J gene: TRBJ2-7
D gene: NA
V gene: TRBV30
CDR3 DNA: TGTGCCTGGAGTGTAGGTAACGACGAGCAGTACTTC
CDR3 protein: CAWSVGNDEQYF

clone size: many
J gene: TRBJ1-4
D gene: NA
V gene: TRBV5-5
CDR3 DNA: TGTGCCAGCAACATCATCCAGGGTGAAAAACTGTTTTTT
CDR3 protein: CASNIIQGEKLFF

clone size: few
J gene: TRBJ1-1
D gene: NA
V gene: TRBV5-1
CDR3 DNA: TGCGCCAGCAGCTTGATGGGGGGGGGAGACACTGAAGCTTTCTTT
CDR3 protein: CASSLMGGGDTEAFF

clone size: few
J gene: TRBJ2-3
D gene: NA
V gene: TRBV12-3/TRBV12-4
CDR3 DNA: TGTGCCAGCAGTTTTGGTGCGGGGCGAAATACGCAGTATTTT
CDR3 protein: CASSFGAGRNTQYF

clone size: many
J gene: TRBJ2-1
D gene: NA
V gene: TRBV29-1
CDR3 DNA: TGCAGCGTTGATAGTATACAAGGGGGGCCGAGGAACAATGAGCAGTTCTTC
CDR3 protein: CSVDSIQGGPRNNEQFF

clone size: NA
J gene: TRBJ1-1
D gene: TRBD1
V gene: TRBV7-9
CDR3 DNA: TGTGCCAGCAGCCGAGGACAGGGACTCTACACTGAAGCTTTCTTT
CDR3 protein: CASSRGQGLYTEAFF

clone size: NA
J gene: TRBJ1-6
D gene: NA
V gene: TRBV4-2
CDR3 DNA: TGTGCCAGCAGCCAAGATCCAAATTCACCCCTCCACTTT
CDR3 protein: CASSQDPNSPLHF

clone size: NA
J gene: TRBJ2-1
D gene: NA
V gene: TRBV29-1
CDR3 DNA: TGCAGCGGAGGAGACCGGGCGCTCGATGAGCAGTTCTTC
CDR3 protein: CSGGDRALDEQFF

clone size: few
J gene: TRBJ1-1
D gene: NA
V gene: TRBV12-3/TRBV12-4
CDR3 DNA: TGTGCCAGCAGTTCAGGGGTCATCTTGAACACTGAAGCTTTCTTT
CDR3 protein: CASSSGVILNTEAFF

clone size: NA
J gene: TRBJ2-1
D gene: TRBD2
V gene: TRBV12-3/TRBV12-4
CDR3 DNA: TGTGCCAGTCAGCCAGGGGCAGCGGGGGGCCGCAATGAGCAGTTCTTC
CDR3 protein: CASQPGAAGGRNEQFF

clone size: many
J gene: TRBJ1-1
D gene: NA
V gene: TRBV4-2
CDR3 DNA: TGTGCCAGCAGCCTACTCGACGGGACCCCCGTCGAGGCTTTCTTT
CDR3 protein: CASSLLDGTPVEAFF

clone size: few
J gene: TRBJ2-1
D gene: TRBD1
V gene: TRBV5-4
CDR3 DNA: TGTGCCAGCAGCTTTGATACAGGGGCACGCAATGAGCAGTTCTTC
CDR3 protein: CASSFDTGARNEQFF

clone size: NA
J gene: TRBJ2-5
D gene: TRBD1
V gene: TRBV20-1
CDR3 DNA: TGCAGTGCTAGAGATGTGTTCGGGCAGGGGGCCTACTTACAAGAGACCCAGTACTTC
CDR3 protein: CSARDVFGQGAYLQETQYF

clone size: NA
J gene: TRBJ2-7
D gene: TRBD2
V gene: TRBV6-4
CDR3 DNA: TGTGCCAGCAGCAGGACTAGCGGGGAAAACGAGCAGTACTTC
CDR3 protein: CASSRTSGENEQYF

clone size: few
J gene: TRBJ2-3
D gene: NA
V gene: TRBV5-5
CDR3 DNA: TGTGCCAGCAGCTTGATTCTAGATACGCAGTATTTT
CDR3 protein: CASSLILDTQYF

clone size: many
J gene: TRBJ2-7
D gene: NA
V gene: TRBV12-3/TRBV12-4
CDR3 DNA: TGTGCCAGCAGTCCGGAGGGGCCATCCTACGAGCAGTACTTC
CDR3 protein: CASSPEGPSYEQYF

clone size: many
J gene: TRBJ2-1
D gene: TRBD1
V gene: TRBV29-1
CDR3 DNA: TGCAGCGTTGGGAGACAGGGATTCAATGAGCAGTTCTTC
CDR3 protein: CSVGRQGFNEQFF

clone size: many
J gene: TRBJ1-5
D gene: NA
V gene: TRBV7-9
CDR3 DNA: TGTGCCAGCAGCTTAGAGGGTGGTCAGCCCCAGCATTTT
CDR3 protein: CASSLEGGQPQHF

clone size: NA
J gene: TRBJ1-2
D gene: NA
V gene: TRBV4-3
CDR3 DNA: TGCGCCAGCAGCCAACATCTCAGATTTGAGGTGGTGGATGGCTACACCTTC
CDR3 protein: CASSQHLRFEVVDGYTF

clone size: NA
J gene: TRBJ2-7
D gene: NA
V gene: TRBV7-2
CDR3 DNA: TGTGTCAGCAGCTACCAGGAACCCTACGAGCAGTACTTC
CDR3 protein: CVSSYQEPYEQYF

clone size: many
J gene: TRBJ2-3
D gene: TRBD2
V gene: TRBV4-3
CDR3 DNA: TGCGCCAGCAGCCAAGATTGGAGCGGGGGGGCTGTCAAAGATACGCAGTATTTT
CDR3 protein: CASSQDWSGGAVKDTQYF

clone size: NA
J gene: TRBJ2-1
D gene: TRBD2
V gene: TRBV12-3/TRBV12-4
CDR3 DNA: TGTGCCAGCATCTCAAGCGGGGGGAAGTACAATGAGCAGTTCTTC
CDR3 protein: CASISSGGKYNEQFF

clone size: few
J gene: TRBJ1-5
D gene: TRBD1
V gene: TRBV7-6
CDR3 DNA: TGTGCCAGCAGCTTAGAACAGGGGATGGGTCAGCCCCAGCATTTT
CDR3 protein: CASSLEQGMGQPQHF

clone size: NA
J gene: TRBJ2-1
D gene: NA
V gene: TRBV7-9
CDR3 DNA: TGTGCCAGCCCTGACGGGCCAGCAACGGATGAGCAGTTCTTC
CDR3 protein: CASPDGPATDEQFF

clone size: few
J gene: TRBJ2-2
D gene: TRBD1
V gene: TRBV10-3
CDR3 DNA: TGTGCCATCAGTGAGAAGCGACAGGGACACACCGGGGAGCTGTTTTTT
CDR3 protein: CAISEKRQGHTGELFF

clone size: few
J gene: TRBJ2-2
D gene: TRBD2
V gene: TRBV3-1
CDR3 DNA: TGTGCCAGCAGCCAAGGCACACTTAGCGGGGGGCCCTTCGGGGAGCTGTTTTTT
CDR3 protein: CASSQGTLSGGPFGELFF

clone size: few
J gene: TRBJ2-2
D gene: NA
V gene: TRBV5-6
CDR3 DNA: TGTGCCAGCAGCATGACGGGCACCGGGGAGCTGTTTTTT
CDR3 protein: CASSMTGTGELFF

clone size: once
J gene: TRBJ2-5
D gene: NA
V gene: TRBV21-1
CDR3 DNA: TGTGCCAGTCCCCACGCCACAGGGCTAGAGACCCAGTACTTC
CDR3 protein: CASPHATGLETQYF